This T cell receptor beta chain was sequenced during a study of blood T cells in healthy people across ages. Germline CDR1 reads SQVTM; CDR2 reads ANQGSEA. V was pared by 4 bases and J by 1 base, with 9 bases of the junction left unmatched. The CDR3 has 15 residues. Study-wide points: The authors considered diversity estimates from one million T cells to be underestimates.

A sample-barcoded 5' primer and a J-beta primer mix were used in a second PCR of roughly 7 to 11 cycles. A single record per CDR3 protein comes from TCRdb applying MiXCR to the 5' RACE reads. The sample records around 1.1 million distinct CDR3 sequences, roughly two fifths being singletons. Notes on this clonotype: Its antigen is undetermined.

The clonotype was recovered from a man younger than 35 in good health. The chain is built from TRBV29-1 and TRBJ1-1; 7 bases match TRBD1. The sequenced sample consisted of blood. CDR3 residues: CSVGPGQSKNTEAFF. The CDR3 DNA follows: TGCAGCGTTGGACCGGGACAGTCAAAGAACACTGAAGCTTTCTTT.